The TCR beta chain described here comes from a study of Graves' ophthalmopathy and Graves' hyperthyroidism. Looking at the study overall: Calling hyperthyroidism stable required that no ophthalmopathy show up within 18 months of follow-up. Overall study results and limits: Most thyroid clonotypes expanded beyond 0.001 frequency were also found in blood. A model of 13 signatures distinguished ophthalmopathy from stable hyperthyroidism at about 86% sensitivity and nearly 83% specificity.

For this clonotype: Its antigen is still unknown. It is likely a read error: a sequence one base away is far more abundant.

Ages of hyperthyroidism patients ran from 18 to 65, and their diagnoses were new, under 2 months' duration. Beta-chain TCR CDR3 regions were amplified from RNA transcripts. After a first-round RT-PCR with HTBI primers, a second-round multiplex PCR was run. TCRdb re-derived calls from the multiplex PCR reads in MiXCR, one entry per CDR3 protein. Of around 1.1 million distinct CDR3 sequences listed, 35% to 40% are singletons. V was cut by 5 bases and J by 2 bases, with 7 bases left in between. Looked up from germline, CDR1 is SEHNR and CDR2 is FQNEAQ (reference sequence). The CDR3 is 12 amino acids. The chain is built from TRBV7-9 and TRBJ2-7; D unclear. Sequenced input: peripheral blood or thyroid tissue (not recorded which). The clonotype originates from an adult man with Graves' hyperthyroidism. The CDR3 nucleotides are TGTGCCAGCAGCGACCAAGCCTACGAGCAGTACTTC. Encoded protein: CASSDQAYEQYF. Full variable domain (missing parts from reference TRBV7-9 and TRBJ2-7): DTGVSQNPRHKITKRGQNVTFRCDPISEHNRLYWYRQTLGQGPEFLTYFQNEAQLEKSRLLSDRFSAERPKGSFSTLEIQRTEQGDSAMYLCASSDQAYEQYFGPGTRLTVT.